This T cell receptor (beta chain) was found in a study of cytomegalovirus exposure and HLA in healthy donors. Clones were read by immunoSEQ multiplex PCR, and TCRdb kept only the in-frame ones, dropping some. The sample lists about 360,000 clones, roughly 89% occurring once. V was clipped by 6 bases and J by 7 bases, with 18 bases between them. In germline, CDR1 is MNHEY, CDR2 SMNVEV (reference sequence). This CDR3 comprises 14 residues. The chain couples TRBV27 to TRBJ2-5, with D possibly being TRBD1 (6 bases). Sequencing was carried out using PBMCs. This TCR was recovered from a young woman in good health and CMV-seronegative. CDR3 nucleotides: TGTGCCAGCAGGGCCGGACAGAATGTAGGGACCCAGTACTTC. Translated: CASRAGQNVGTQYF.